This T cell receptor (beta chain) was documented in a study of shared clonotypes between healthy human individuals. Details on this clone: Antigen specificity is unknown.

General study points: Memory subsets generally showed lower estimated richness than naive subsets.

The assay was immunoSEQ multiplex PCR, and TCRdb's table has in-frame clones only and misses some. The data show over 2 million clones, with over 85% seen just once and about 0.13% held by the top ten. Germline CDR1 SGDLS, CDR2 YYNGEE. The CDR3 covers 15 residues. V lost 4 bases, J lost 4 bases, and 17 bases lay in between. Adults of Caucasian background living in Nashville, Tennessee made up all donors. This sequence originates from a man younger than 35 in good health. V usage is TRBV9 and J usage is TRBJ1-2, with D possibly matching TRBD1 (5 bases). Material for sequencing was naive CD4+ T cells sorted from blood. Subset in this sample: CD45RA+ positively selected. The DNA for the CDR3 is TGTGCCAGCAGCCCTTCCGGCGCGGGGGTCTATGGCTACACCTTC. Its translation is CASSPSGAGVYGYTF. Full variable domain (remainder filled in from reference TRBV9 and TRBJ1-2): DSGVTQTPKHLITATGQRVTLRCSPRSGDLSVYWYQQSLDQGLQFLIQYYNGEERAKGNILERFSAQQFPDLHSELNLSSLELGDSALYFCASSPSGAGVYGYTFGSGTRLTVV.